The rows below give T cell receptor beta chains drawn from one sample of a study of long-term antiretroviral therapy in people with HIV. The protocol was immunoSEQ multiplex PCR, while the TCRdb copy is restricted to in-frame clones and leaves out a portion. The sample gives some 28,000 clones, 85% to 90% of which show up once; 4.5% to 6% is in the top ten. Sequencing was performed on unsorted PBMCs, taken 0.8 years after starting antiretroviral therapy. All receptors come from a woman aged 25 to 39 with HIV. Each CDR3 is given with its conserved first and last residue. The D gene is left open where the match is weak. Clone sizes are given selectively: once, few, many, or a class where the clone is expanded.

v_call: TRBV4-2
j_call: TRBJ1-5
clone_size: .
d_call: .
cdr3_nt: TGTGCCAGCAGCCAAGAACGGGGAGATCAGCCCCAGCATTTT
cdr3_aa: CASSQERGDQPQHF

v_call: TRBV6-1
j_call: TRBJ1-1
clone_size: .
d_call: .
cdr3_nt: TGTGCCAGCAGTGGGCTGACAGGAAGAAACAGGAACACTGAAGCTTTCTTT
cdr3_aa: CASSGLTGRNRNTEAFF

v_call: TRBV5-8
j_call: TRBJ1-2
clone_size: .
d_call: TRBD1
cdr3_nt: TGTGCCAGCAGCTCGTCGCTAACAGGGGGCTATGGCTACACCTTC
cdr3_aa: CASSSSLTGGYGYTF

v_call: TRBV2
j_call: TRBJ1-1
clone_size: .
d_call: .
cdr3_nt: TGTGCCAGCAGAGGGGGAGATGCTTTCTTT
cdr3_aa: CASRGGDAFF

v_call: TRBV30
j_call: TRBJ1-3
clone_size: .
d_call: .
cdr3_nt: TGTGCCTGGAGTTTAGGCAGAGCTGGAAACACCATATATTTT
cdr3_aa: CAWSLGRAGNTIYF

v_call: TRBV6-1
j_call: TRBJ1-1
clone_size: .
d_call: .
cdr3_nt: TGTGCCAGCAGTGTGGTAGCTCAGAACACTGAAGCTTTCTTT
cdr3_aa: CASSVVAQNTEAFF

v_call: TRBV5-6
j_call: TRBJ1-1
clone_size: .
d_call: .
cdr3_nt: TGTGCCAGCAGCTTCATAGGTGGGGGCGCACTGAACACTGAAGCTTTCTTT
cdr3_aa: CASSFIGGGALNTEAFF

v_call: TRBV11-2
j_call: TRBJ1-3
clone_size: .
d_call: .
cdr3_nt: TGTGCCAGCAGCCCCTTTTCAGGGGCCGGAAACACCATATATTTT
cdr3_aa: CASSPFSGAGNTIYF

v_call: TRBV2
j_call: TRBJ1-1
clone_size: .
d_call: .
cdr3_nt: TGTGCCAGCAGTGCGGGGCCGAACACTGAAGCTTTCTTT
cdr3_aa: CASSAGPNTEAFF

v_call: TRBV19
j_call: TRBJ1-6
clone_size: once
d_call: .
cdr3_nt: TGTGCCAGTAGTACCGCGCGCGGGGATAGAATTTCACCCCTCCACTTT
cdr3_aa: CASSTARGDRISPLHF

v_call: TRBV5-6
j_call: TRBJ1-3
clone_size: .
d_call: .
cdr3_nt: TGTGCCAGCAGCTTCCGGGGGTACACCATATATTTT
cdr3_aa: CASSFRGYTIYF

v_call: TRBV4-1
j_call: TRBJ2-2
clone_size: .
d_call: .
cdr3_nt: TGCGCCAGCAGCTACCGGCGGATATCGTTGGTCTTAGGGGGCGGGGAGCTGTTTTTT
cdr3_aa: CASSYRRISLVLGGGELFF

v_call: TRBV7-9
j_call: TRBJ2-1
clone_size: few
d_call: .
cdr3_nt: TGTGCCAGCAGCAACTACGACACCCACAATGAGCAGTTCTTC
cdr3_aa: CASSNYDTHNEQFF

v_call: TRBV9
j_call: TRBJ2-3
clone_size: .
d_call: TRBD2
cdr3_nt: TGTGCCAGCAGCCTCAGTCGTGGGGCTAGCGGACGCACAGATACGCAGTATTTT
cdr3_aa: CASSLSRGASGRTDTQYF

v_call: TRBV30
j_call: TRBJ1-1
clone_size: .
d_call: .
cdr3_nt: TGTGCCTGGAATTTAGACAGTACCACTGAAGCTTTCTTT
cdr3_aa: CAWNLDSTTEAFF

v_call: TRBV6-1
j_call: TRBJ2-7
clone_size: few
d_call: .
cdr3_nt: TGTGCCAGCAGTGAAGCGTCCACAACCGGAACCTACGAGCAGTACTTC
cdr3_aa: CASSEASTTGTYEQYF

v_call: TRBV7-9
j_call: TRBJ2-1
clone_size: .
d_call: .
cdr3_nt: TGTGCCAGCAGCTCTGACAGAGACAATGAGCAGTTCTTC
cdr3_aa: CASSSDRDNEQFF

v_call: TRBV19
j_call: TRBJ2-1
clone_size: .
d_call: .
cdr3_nt: TGTGCCAGTCGACAGAATCTCCGCAATGAGCAGTTCTTC
cdr3_aa: CASRQNLRNEQFF

v_call: TRBV27
j_call: TRBJ1-1
clone_size: .
d_call: .
cdr3_nt: TGTGCCAGCAGGAACTCCGGGGGGAAGGGGACTGAAGCTTTCTTT
cdr3_aa: CASRNSGGKGTEAFF

v_call: TRBV10-1
j_call: TRBJ2-5
clone_size: .
d_call: .
cdr3_nt: TGCGCCAGCAGCGGAAGCGAGACCCAGTACTTC
cdr3_aa: CASSGSETQYF

v_call: TRBV7-9
j_call: TRBJ2-6
clone_size: .
d_call: TRBD1
cdr3_nt: TGTGCCAGCCGGAGGGACAGGGAACCCTCTGGGGCCAACGTCCTGACTTTC
cdr3_aa: CASRRDREPSGANVLTF

v_call: TRBV4-1
j_call: TRBJ1-5
clone_size: .
d_call: .
cdr3_nt: TGCGCCAGCAGCCAAGATCGTGCAGGGATCGATCAGCCCCAGCATTTT
cdr3_aa: CASSQDRAGIDQPQHF

v_call: TRBV11-2
j_call: TRBJ2-7
clone_size: .
d_call: .
cdr3_nt: TGTGCCAGCAGCTCCGATGGCGGACAGAGCTACGAGCAGTACTTC
cdr3_aa: CASSSDGGQSYEQYF

v_call: TRBV6-6
j_call: TRBJ1-3
clone_size: once
d_call: TRBD1
cdr3_nt: TGTGCCAGCAGGCAGACAGGGTCTGGAAACACCATATATTTT
cdr3_aa: CASRQTGSGNTIYF

v_call: TRBV5-4
j_call: TRBJ2-2
clone_size: .
d_call: .
cdr3_nt: TGTGCCAGCAGCATACAGGGTAACGGGGAGCTGTTTTTT
cdr3_aa: CASSIQGNGELFF

v_call: TRBV27
j_call: TRBJ1-6
clone_size: .
d_call: .
cdr3_nt: TGTGCCAGCAGTTTACTGGGGCTGGGAAGTAATTCACCCCTCCACTTT
cdr3_aa: CASSLLGLGSNSPLHF

v_call: TRBV29-1
j_call: TRBJ2-5
clone_size: .
d_call: TRBD1
cdr3_nt: TGCAGCGTTGAAGCTCTTGGGACAGCCGCCCCAAGGGTTAAGACCCAGTACTTC
cdr3_aa: CSVEALGTAAPRVKTQYF

v_call: TRBV5-6
j_call: TRBJ2-1
clone_size: .
d_call: .
cdr3_nt: TGTGCCAGCAGCTCACCATCATTCTACAATGAGCAGTTCTTC
cdr3_aa: CASSSPSFYNEQFF

v_call: TRBV19
j_call: TRBJ1-1
clone_size: .
d_call: .
cdr3_nt: TGTGCCAGTAGTATAGGGGGGGGCGCGACGAACACTGAAGCTTTCTTT
cdr3_aa: CASSIGGGATNTEAFF

v_call: TRBV9
j_call: TRBJ1-3
clone_size: .
d_call: TRBD1
cdr3_nt: TGTGCCAGCAGCCCGGAGGGAGGGCGGGACAGGACTCACCCCTCTGGAAACACCATATATTTT
cdr3_aa: CASSPEGGRDRTHPSGNTIYF

v_call: TRBV30
j_call: TRBJ2-1
clone_size: .
d_call: TRBD1
cdr3_nt: TGTGCCTGGAGTTGGGGGACAGGGGTTGAGCAGTTCTTC
cdr3_aa: CAWSWGTGVEQFF

v_call: TRBV6-5
j_call: TRBJ2-7
clone_size: .
d_call: .
cdr3_nt: TGTGCCAGCAGTTCCAGGCAGGAATCCTACGAGCAGTACTTC
cdr3_aa: CASSSRQESYEQYF

v_call: TRBV29-1
j_call: TRBJ2-2
clone_size: .
d_call: .
cdr3_nt: TGCAGCGTTGAAAGGCAGGGGTCCGGGGAGCTGTTTTTT
cdr3_aa: CSVERQGSGELFF

v_call: TRBV6-5
j_call: TRBJ2-2
clone_size: .
d_call: TRBD2
cdr3_nt: TGTGCCAGCCAGCGGGGGGGGAAAGACACCGGGGAGCTGTTTTTT
cdr3_aa: CASQRGGKDTGELFF

v_call: TRBV5-1
j_call: TRBJ2-3
clone_size: once
d_call: TRBD2
cdr3_nt: TGCGCCAGCAGCTTGGGACTAGCGGGGGGGGATCCCCAGTATTTT
cdr3_aa: CASSLGLAGGDPQYF

v_call: TRBV7-7
j_call: TRBJ2-5
clone_size: .
d_call: TRBD2
cdr3_nt: TGTGCCAGCAGCCCGGGACTAGCGGGGGTGGGGGAGACCCAGTACTTC
cdr3_aa: CASSPGLAGVGETQYF

v_call: TRBV4-1
j_call: TRBJ1-1
clone_size: .
d_call: .
cdr3_nt: TGCGCCAGCAGCCAGACTACCGCCGATAAGAACACTGAAGCTTTCTTT
cdr3_aa: CASSQTTADKNTEAFF

v_call: TRBV5-6
j_call: TRBJ2-2
clone_size: .
d_call: TRBD2
cdr3_nt: TGTGCCAGCAGCCTGGGACTAGCTACCTCCGGGGAGCTGTTTTTT
cdr3_aa: CASSLGLATSGELFF

v_call: TRBV5-1
j_call: TRBJ1-6
clone_size: .
d_call: .
cdr3_nt: TGCGCCAGCAGCCCGAAGGACAGCGACGCTTCGCCCCTCCACTTT
cdr3_aa: CASSPKDSDASPLHF

v_call: TRBV6-5
j_call: TRBJ2-7
clone_size: .
d_call: .
cdr3_nt: TGTGCCAGCAGCTCTCCCTTTGACCCTATCAACGAGCAGTACTTC
cdr3_aa: CASSSPFDPINEQYF

v_call: TRBV2
j_call: TRBJ1-4
clone_size: .
d_call: .
cdr3_nt: TGTGCCAGCAGTGAAGCGCCCCGTAAGATTAATGAAAAACTGTTTTTT
cdr3_aa: CASSEAPRKINEKLFF

v_call: TRBV9
j_call: TRBJ2-1
clone_size: .
d_call: TRBD2
cdr3_nt: TGTGCCAGTGAAGGGAGGGAGGGCTCCTACAATGAGCAGTTCTTC
cdr3_aa: CASEGREGSYNEQFF

v_call: TRBV7-9
j_call: TRBJ2-1
clone_size: .
d_call: .
cdr3_nt: TGTGCCAGCAGCTTAGAGAGTGTAGGGCGGGATGAGCAGTTCTTC
cdr3_aa: CASSLESVGRDEQFF